This TCR beta chain was observed in a study of T cell changes during pregnancy in multiple sclerosis. From germline, CDR1 is SGDLS and CDR2 YYNGEE. CDR3 size: 15 residues. V shed 1 base, J shed 5 bases, and the junction held 5 bases outside the gene matches. The protocol was immunoSEQ multiplex PCR, while the TCRdb copy is restricted to in-frame clones and leaves out a portion. The sample records around 95,000 clones, roughly nine tenths being singletons. The starting material was peripheral blood, obtained after pregnancy. The clonotype was recovered from a female donor in good health, enrolled as a control in a pregnancy study. The J gene is TRBJ2-7, the V gene TRBV9, with 11 bases identical to TRBD1. The CDR3 coding sequence is TGTGCCAGCAGCGTACTGGGACAGGGGGGACACGAGCAGTACTTC. As protein: CASSVLGQGGHEQYF. The variable domain in full, with the rest retrieved from reference TRBV9 and TRBJ2-7, is DSGVTQTPKHLITATGQRVTLRCSPRSGDLSVYWYQQSLDQGLQFLIQYYNGEERAKGNILERFSAQQFPDLHSELNLSSLELGDSALYFCASSVLGQGGHEQYFGPGTRLTVT.